The 12 T cell receptor beta chains presented below share a single source sample, sequenced in a study of cytomegalovirus exposure and HLA in healthy donors. In the PCR, 60 Vbeta and 13 Jbeta primers were used. TCRdb keeps only in-frame clones here, not all; method: immunoSEQ multiplex PCR. The sample includes approximately 97,000 clones, about 81% of them seen just once. The sample comprised PBMCs. The receptors come from a woman aged 40 to 50 in good health and CMV-seropositive.

The gene calls are TRBV5-1 and TRBJ2-1, with 10 bases lining up with TRBD2. The junction had 3 bases not matched to a gene; V was cut back by 4 bases and J by 2 bases. Germline V gene data show CDR1 as SGHRS and CDR2 as YFSETQ. The CDR3 is 15 amino acids. The CDR3 DNA reads as TGCGCCAGCAGCCCGGGACTAGCGACCTACAATGAGCAGTTCTTC. It encodes CASSPGLATYNEQFF.

Only a few counts were recorded for this clone. The chain combines TRBV27 with TRBJ2-3; the match to TRBD1 covers 12 bases. This CDR3 region has 15 residues. Germline V gene sequence: CDR1 MNHEY, CDR2 SMNVEV (reference sequence). After removal of 5 bases from V and 5 bases from J, the junction contained 5 bases not matched to a gene. The CDR3 is CASSLGTGGLDTQYF. The CDR3 coding sequence is TGTGCCAGCAGTCTCGGGACAGGGGGCTTAGATACGCAGTATTTT.

The chain has TRBV10-3 and TRBJ2-1; D is possibly TRBD2 (5 bases). Germline V gives CDR1 ENHRY, CDR2 SYGVKD. This CDR3 has 12 residues. V was cut by 2 bases and J by 8 bases, with 7 bases left in between. The CDR3 loop is CAISERGDEQFF. The DNA of the CDR3 is TGTGCCATCAGTGAGCGGGGAGATGAGCAGTTCTTC.

This clone was detected a few times. The junction departs from the called germline gene at one end, perhaps through a read error. The chain employs TRBV6-5 and TRBJ2-7; possible D gene TRBD1, 5 bases. CDR1 and CDR2 from the germline V gene are MNHEY and SVGAGI. CDR3 length: 12 amino acids. CDR3 sequence reads: CASSYGYRSGNF. The CDR3 DNA sequence: TGTGCCAGCAGTTACGGGTATAGGTCAGGGAACTTC.

The chain combines TRBV15 with TRBJ2-1, with D possibly matching TRBD2 (5 bases). This CDR3 is 13 amino acids long. Trimming cost V 4 bases and J 5 bases, with 9 bases left between them. CDR1 and CDR2 (germline): LNHNV, YYDKDF (reference sequence). CDR3 loop: CATSTSGDNEQFF. CDR3 DNA sequence: TGTGCCACCAGCACCAGCGGAGACAATGAGCAGTTCTTC. Together with reference TRBV15 and TRBJ2-1, the CDR3 gives the full variable domain: DAMVIQNPRYQVTQFGKPVTLSCSQTLNHNVMYWYQQKSSQAPKLLFHYYDKDFNNEADTPDNFQSRRPNTSFCFLDIRSPGLGDTAMYLCATSTSGDNEQFFGPGTRLTVL.

The chain joins TRBV7-9 to TRBJ2-5, with D maybe TRBD2 (6 bases). This CDR3 region has 14 residues. V was cut by 5 bases and J by 4 bases, with 14 bases left in between. Germline CDR1 SEHNR, CDR2 FQNEAQ (reference sequence). The CDR3 coding sequence is TGTGCCAGCAGCATGTCTGCGGGGCGAGAGACCCAGTACTTC. Protein: CASSMSAGRETQYF.

As to this clone: One end of the junction varies from germline; a read error may be responsible. The rearrangement uses TRBV5-1 and TRBJ2-7; 7 bases map to TRBD1. CDR1 and CDR2 (germline): SGHRS, YFSETQ. This CDR3 spans 14 amino acids. The CDR3 sequence: CAGSWETGPYEQYF. In DNA, the CDR3 is TGCGCCGGCAGCTGGGAGACAGGGCCCTACGAGCAGTACTTC. Combining the CDR3 with reference TRBV5-1 and TRBJ2-7 gives the whole variable domain KAGVTQTPRYLIKTRGQQVTLSCSPISGHRSVSWYQQTPGQGLQFLFEYFSETQRNKGNFPGRFSGRQFSNSRSEMNVSTLELGDSALYLCAGSWETGPYEQYFGPGTRLTVT.

This chain uses TRBV5-6 with TRBJ2-1; 9 bases align to TRBD2. J was trimmed by 7 bases and V by 4 bases; bases with no gene match: 15. The CDR3 length is 17 residues. The germline V gene encodes CDR1 SGHDT and CDR2 YYEEEE. This chain's CDR3 is CASSLGGVAGVWNEQFF. CDR3 nucleotide sequence: TGTGCCAGCAGCCTCGGGGGAGTAGCGGGAGTTTGGAATGAGCAGTTCTTC.

This chain uses TRBV7-8 with TRBJ1-5, with a tentative D call TRBD1 (6 bases). This CDR3 contains 16 residues. Germline CDR1 reads SGHVS; CDR2 reads FQNEAQ. The V end lost 0 bases, the J end lost 7 bases, and 16 bases lay between the germline ends. The CDR3 protein is CASSLAGDRTGQPQHF. As DNA, the CDR3 is TGTGCCAGCAGCTTAGCGGGAGACAGGACGGGACAGCCCCAGCATTTT.

This clone has just a few counts. V and J are TRBV7-8 and TRBJ1-5; D may be TRBD1 (5 bases). This CDR3 region has 16 residues. Germline V CDR1 and CDR2: SGHVS, FQNEAQ. Trimming cost V 5 bases and J 1 base, with 15 bases left between them. As DNA, the CDR3 is TGTGCCAGCAGCCCCGCAGGGAAGGGAAGCAATCAGCCCCAGCATTTT. Its protein is CASSPAGKGSNQPQHF.

This chain connects TRBV2 to TRBJ1-3; D is unresolved. V lost 6 bases to trimming and J lost 0 bases, with 12 bases between them. There are 15 residues in the CDR3. Germline assignment: CDR1 SNHLY and CDR2 FYNNEI. The CDR3 region is CASSLQASSGNTIYF. DNA for the CDR3: TGTGCCAGCAGCCTCCAAGCCTCCTCTGGAAACACCATATATTTT.

The chain has TRBV6-1 and TRBJ2-4, with TRBD2 as a possible D gene (8 bases). Trimming removed 0 bases at V and 9 bases at J, with 21 bases between. In germline, CDR1 is MNHNS, CDR2 SASEGT. There are 17 residues in the CDR3. In nucleotides, the CDR3 is TGTGCCAGCAGTGAAGCCCCGGGAGGGGGCTTGGTTAGCATTCAGTACTTC. This gives the protein CASSEAPGGGLVSIQYF.